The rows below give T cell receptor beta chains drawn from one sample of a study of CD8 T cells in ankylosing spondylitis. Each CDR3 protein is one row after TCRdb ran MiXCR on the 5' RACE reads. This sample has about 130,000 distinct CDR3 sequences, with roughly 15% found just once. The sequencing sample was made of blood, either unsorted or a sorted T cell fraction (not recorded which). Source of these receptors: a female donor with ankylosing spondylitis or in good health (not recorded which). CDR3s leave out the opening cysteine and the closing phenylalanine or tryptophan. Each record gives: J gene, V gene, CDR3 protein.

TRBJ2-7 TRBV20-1 SAAGTRASYEQY
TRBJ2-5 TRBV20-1 SAWEGFLETQY
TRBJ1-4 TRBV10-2 ASSAGMANEKLF
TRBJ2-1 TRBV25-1 ASSELGGGAFGRNEQF
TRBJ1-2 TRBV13 ASSAFAADGYT
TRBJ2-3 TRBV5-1 ASSLDGTSDTQY
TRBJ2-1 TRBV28 AAHGNNEQF
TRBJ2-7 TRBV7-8 ASSLALQGTDEQY
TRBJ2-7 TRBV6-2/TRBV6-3 ASNEDYFSYEQY
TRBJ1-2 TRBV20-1 SASTGTDGYT
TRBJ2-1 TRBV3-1 ASSPNPGGQYHLAYNEQF
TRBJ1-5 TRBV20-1 SAGQPQH
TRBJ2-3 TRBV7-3 ASSLRLQTDTQY
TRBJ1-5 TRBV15 ATAQVQGRNQPQH
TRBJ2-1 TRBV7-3 ASSTSGGHYNEQF
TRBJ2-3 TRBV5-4 ASSPLAGTSTDTQY
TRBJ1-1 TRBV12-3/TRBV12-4 ASSSTEAGEAF
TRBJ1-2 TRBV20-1 SPRSNYGYT
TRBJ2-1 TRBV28 ASSPGHLGYNEQF
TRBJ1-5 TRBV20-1 SAPGQLNQPQH
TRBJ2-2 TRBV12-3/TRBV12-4 ASRATRNTGELF
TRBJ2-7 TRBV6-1 ASRAGVSSYEQY
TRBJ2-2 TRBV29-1 SVEGAEANTGELF
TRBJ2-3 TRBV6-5 ASSYRFLAGTDTQY
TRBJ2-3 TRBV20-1 SARAGGGPDTQY
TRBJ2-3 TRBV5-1 ASSLDPGTEDTQY
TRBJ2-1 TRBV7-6 ASSLFAEGNEQF
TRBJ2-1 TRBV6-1 ASSGGVPSYNEQF
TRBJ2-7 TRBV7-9 ASSTTGDYEQY
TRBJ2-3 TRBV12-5 ASGLGSGAGTDTQY
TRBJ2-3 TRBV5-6 ASGTSGGASDTQY
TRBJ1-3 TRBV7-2 ASSLRDSSGNTIY
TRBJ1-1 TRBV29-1 SVKMTWENTEAF
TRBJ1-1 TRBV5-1 ASEGQGDVITEAF
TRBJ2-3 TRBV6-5 ASSYSGTGASDTQY
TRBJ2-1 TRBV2 ASSPNRDNEQF
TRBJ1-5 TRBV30 AWSSTGGQPQH